One sample yielded the 3 T cell receptor beta chains listed below, sequenced in a study of Ad26.COV2.S vaccination and SARS-CoV-2 variants. Libraries were prepared by immunoSEQ multiplex PCR; TCRdb keeps only in-frame clonotypes and omits some of them. In the table there are roughly 400,000 clones, around 93% of which are singletons. Noted treatment: over 15 received Ad26.COV2.S at low or high dose, single or two shots; roughly five received placebo; per-sample allocation not given. After the first vaccine or placebo injection, samples were drawn on day 63. The sample in question was peripheral blood, obtained in a trial of Ad26.COV2.S vaccine versus placebo. The receptors stem from a person between 18 and 65 years old who received the Ad26.COV2.S COVID-19 vaccine or a placebo.

J is TRBJ1-4 and V is TRBV5-1; the D gene is possibly TRBD1 (5 bases). Deletions cut 0 bases from V and 6 bases from J, with 18 bases between. The CDR3 consists of 17 residues. Germline values: CDR1 SGHRS, CDR2 YFSETQ. The CDR3 sequence is CASSLEMGRRKDEKLFF. The DNA for the CDR3 is TGCGCCAGCAGCTTGGAAATGGGACGGCGGAAGGATGAAAAACTGTTTTTT. Variable domain in full (rest from reference TRBV5-1 and TRBJ1-4): KAGVTQTPRYLIKTRGQQVTLSCSPISGHRSVSWYQQTPGQGLQFLFEYFSETQRNKGNFPGRFSGRQFSNSRSEMNVSTLELGDSALYLCASSLEMGRRKDEKLFFGSGTQLSVL.

The V gene is TRBV2, the J gene TRBJ1-3; the D gene is possibly TRBD1 (5 bases). The ends were cut back, 10 bases at V and 0 bases at J, with 13 bases in the middle. The CDR3 is made up of 14 amino acids. Per germline, CDR1 SNHLY and CDR2 FYNNEI. The CDR3 sequence: CATQGLLSGNTIYF. Here the CDR3 DNA reads TGTGCCACGCAGGGTCTCCTCTCTGGAAACACCATATATTTT.

This clone was counted once. The V call is TRBV30, the J call TRBJ2-5; D is undetermined. From germline, CDR1 is GTSNPN and CDR2 SVGIG (reference sequence). Trimming removed 0 bases from V and 4 bases from J, with 3 bases in between. This CDR3 region has 11 residues. CDR3: CAWSVRETQYF. CDR3 coding DNA: TGTGCCTGGAGTGTACGAGAGACCCAGTACTTC.